This T cell receptor beta chain came from a study of persistence of HIV-infected CD4 T cells. Study-level points and caveats: CMV- and Gag-responding cells had lower TCRbeta richness than CD3/CD28-responding cells.

Cells were stimulated with overlapping HIV-1 Gag 15-mer peptides. CD40L/CD69 double-negative CD45RO-high memory CD4+ T cells were collected. Donors were HIV-1-infected adults who began suppressive ART during chronic infection. With regard to this clone: The antigen is unknown.

The libraries were made with immunoSEQ version 4 in survey mode. TCRdb's copy holds only in-frame clones and misses some; the assay was immunoSEQ multiplex PCR. The sample records 30,000 to 35,000 clones, roughly four fifths being singletons. Germline loops: CDR1 MNHNY, CDR2 SVGAGI (reference sequence). This CDR3 spans 15 amino acids. The V gene end was trimmed by 4 bases and the J gene end by 1 base; junction bases not matched to a gene: 6. This chain connects TRBV6-6 to TRBJ1-1; 7 nucleotides line up with TRBD1. This receptor was identified in an adult woman with HIV who was CMV-seropositive. The sequencing here drew on CD4+ T cells sorted from PBMCs after approximately 18-hour stimulation, taken from a patient who received antiretroviral therapy. CDR3 sequence reads: CASSSLRQGNTEAFF. CDR3 coding DNA: TGTGCCAGCAGTTCCCTAAGACAGGGGAACACTGAAGCTTTCTTT.